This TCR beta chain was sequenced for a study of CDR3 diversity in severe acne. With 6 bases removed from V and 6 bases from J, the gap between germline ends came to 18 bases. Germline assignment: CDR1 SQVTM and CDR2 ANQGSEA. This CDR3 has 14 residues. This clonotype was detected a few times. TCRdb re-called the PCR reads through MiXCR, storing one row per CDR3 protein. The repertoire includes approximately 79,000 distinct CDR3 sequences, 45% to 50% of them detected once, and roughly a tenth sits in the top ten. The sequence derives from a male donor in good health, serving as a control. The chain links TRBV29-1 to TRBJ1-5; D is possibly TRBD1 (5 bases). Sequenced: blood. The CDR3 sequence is CSVGTKLGSQPQHF. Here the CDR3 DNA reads TGCAGCGTAGGGACCAAATTAGGGTCTCAGCCCCAGCATTTT. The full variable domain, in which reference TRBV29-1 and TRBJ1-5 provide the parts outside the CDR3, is SAVISQKPSRDICQRGTSLTIQCQVDSQVTMMFWYRQQPGQSLTLIATANQGSEATYESGFVIDKFPISRPNLTFSTLTVSNMSPEDSSIYLCSVGTKLGSQPQHFGDGTRLSIL.